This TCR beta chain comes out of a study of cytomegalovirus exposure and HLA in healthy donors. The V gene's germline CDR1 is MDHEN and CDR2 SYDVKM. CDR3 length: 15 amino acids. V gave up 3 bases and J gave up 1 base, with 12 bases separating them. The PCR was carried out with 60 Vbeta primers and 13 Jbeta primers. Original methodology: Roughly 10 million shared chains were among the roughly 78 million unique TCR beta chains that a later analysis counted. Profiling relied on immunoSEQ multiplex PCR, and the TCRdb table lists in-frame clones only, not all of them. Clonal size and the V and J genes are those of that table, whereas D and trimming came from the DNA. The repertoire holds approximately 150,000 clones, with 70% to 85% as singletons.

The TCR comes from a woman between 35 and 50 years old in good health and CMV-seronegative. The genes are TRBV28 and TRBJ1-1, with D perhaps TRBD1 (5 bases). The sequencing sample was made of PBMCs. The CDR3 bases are TGTGCCAGCAGTTTTACGTGGGGGGGGAACACTGAAGCTTTCTTT. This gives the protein CASSFTWGGNTEAFF. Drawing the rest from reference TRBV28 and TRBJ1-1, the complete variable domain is DVKVTQSSRYLVKRTGEKVFLECVQDMDHENMFWYRQDPGLGLRLIYFSYDVKMKEKGDIPEGYSVSREKKERFSLILESASTNQTSMYLCASSFTWGGNTEAFFGQGTRLTVV.